The rows below give T cell receptor beta chains drawn from one sample of a study of a mutant IDH1 vaccine in newly diagnosed glioma. Only in-frame clones appear in the TCRdb table, and some are missing; sequencing was by immunoSEQ multiplex PCR. The table records around 33,000 clones, around four fifths of them present only once. Sequences were derived from peripheral blood mononuclear cells (PBMCs), sampled from a glioma patient treated with radiotherapy, temozolomide or both. The receptors were sampled from a man in his fifties with glioma. Some clones in this sample may be carry-over from other donors' samples. CDR3s include the opening cysteine and the closing phenylalanine or tryptophan. A D gene is named only where the DNA matches it firmly. Clone size is not always given. Where it is, it says once, few, many or a class for expanded clones.

clone size | J gene | V gene | D gene | CDR3 DNA | CDR3 protein
- | TRBJ2-5 | TRBV6-6 | - | TGTGCCAGCAGAACCGGGGGCCATGAGACCCAGTACTTC | CASRTGGHETQYF
- | TRBJ1-5 | TRBV2 | - | TGTGCCAGCAGTGGACGGGGGGGCAATCAGCCCCAGCATTTT | CASSGRGGNQPQHF
few | TRBJ1-2 | TRBV14 | - | TGTGCCAGCAGCCAAGATAGGATGGGCTACACCTTC | CASSQDRMGYTF
- | TRBJ1-1 | TRBV9 | - | TGTGCCAGCAGCCCAGAACACCAGAACACTGAAGCTTTCTTT | CASSPEHQNTEAFF
- | TRBJ2-7 | TRBV2 | - | TGTGCCAGCAACCCCCGGGCAGGGCCGGGGGAGCAGTACTTC | CASNPRAGPGEQYF
- | TRBJ2-1 | TRBV19 | - | TGTGCCAGTAGTATAGGCTCGGTCCCGACAAATGAGCAGTTCTTC | CASSIGSVPTNEQFF
- | TRBJ1-4 | TRBV6-1 | - | TGTGCCAGCAGTGTCGGGGGGAGTAATGAAAAACTGTTTTTT | CASSVGGSNEKLFF
- | TRBJ2-7 | TRBV19 | TRBD2 | TGTGCCAGTAGTATAGACAAGCTAGCGGGAGGTTACGAGCAGTACTTC | CASSIDKLAGGYEQYF
- | TRBJ1-2 | TRBV2 | - | TGTGCCAGCAGTGTCGGGGGGGGGCTCGGCTACACCTTC | CASSVGGGLGYTF
- | TRBJ2-3 | TRBV4-2 | - | TGTGCCAGCAGCCAAGGACTAGGAGGAGCAGATACGCAGTATTTT | CASSQGLGGADTQYF
few | TRBJ1-2 | TRBV19 | - | TGTGCCAGTAGTACCCCGGGGGTCTTATATGGCTACACCTTC | CASSTPGVLYGYTF
- | TRBJ2-1 | TRBV4-1 | TRBD2 | TGCGCCAGCAGCCAAGGAGGGCTAGCGGGCAATGAGCAGTTCTTC | CASSQGGLAGNEQFF
- | TRBJ2-1 | TRBV6-4 | - | TGTGCCAGCAGTGACTCGATTGCAGGGGTGGGGAACAATGAGCAGTTCTTC | CASSDSIAGVGNNEQFF
- | TRBJ2-3 | TRBV29-1 | - | TGCAGCGAAATTCGGACGTCAGTCCCAGATACGCAGTATTTT | CSEIRTSVPDTQYF
- | TRBJ2-7 | TRBV7-9 | TRBD2 | TGTGCCAGCAGCTTCGCGGCTAGCGGGATGCCCGAGCAGTACTTC | CASSFAASGMPEQYF
- | TRBJ1-1 | TRBV19 | - | TGTGCCAGTAGTATAGCAGGGGCGAGGACTGAAGCTTTCTTT | CASSIAGARTEAFF
few | TRBJ1-2 | TRBV7-2 | TRBD1 | TGTGCCAGCATCCTCGGGACAGGGGATGTGGGTAACTATGGCTACACCTTC | CASILGTGDVGNYGYTF
- | TRBJ2-5 | TRBV6-4 | TRBD1 | TGTGCCAGCAGTGACGCAGACAGGGTTGGGGAGACCCAGTACTTC | CASSDADRVGETQYF
few | TRBJ2-1 | TRBV30 | TRBD1 | TGTGCCTGGAGTTACGGGACAGGGGGCTCCTACAATGAGCAGTTCTTC | CAWSYGTGGSYNEQFF
- | TRBJ2-4 | TRBV5-6 | TRBD2 | TGTGCCAGCAGCTTGGGAGGAGCGGGGGGGCCCCTAGCCAAAAACATTCAGTACTTC | CASSLGGAGGPLAKNIQYF
- | TRBJ2-7 | TRBV27 | - | TGTGCCAGCGCCTTACAGGGACCCTCCTACGAGCAGTACTTC | CASALQGPSYEQYF
once | TRBJ2-3 | TRBV2 | - | TGTGCCAGCAGTGAAGGTCACGGGACAAGAGACACAGATACGCAGTATTTT | CASSEGHGTRDTDTQYF
- | TRBJ2-7 | TRBV4-1 | - | TGCGCCAGCAGCCAAACTCGTCAGGGATCCCTCTACGAGCAGTACTTC | CASSQTRQGSLYEQYF
- | TRBJ2-2 | TRBV19 | - | TGTGCCAGTAGTATCGGTGCGGAGCTGTTTTTT | CASSIGAELFF
medium-sized | TRBJ1-1 | TRBV11-3 | - | TGTGCCAGCAGCTTAGAGGGGGCATACACTGAAGCTTTCTTT | CASSLEGAYTEAFF
- | TRBJ2-3 | TRBV2 | TRBD2 | TGTGCCAGCAGGGCTGTGAGGTCAGCGGGGATCACAGATACGCAGTATTTT | CASRAVRSAGITDTQYF
once | TRBJ1-5 | TRBV2 | - | TGTGCCAGCAGGGCGACAGTCCGTAGCAATCAGCCCCAGCATTTT | CASRATVRSNQPQHF
- | TRBJ1-2 | TRBV6-6 | TRBD1 | TGTGCCAGCATCCAGGGAGGGGGCTCCTATGAGGGCTACACCTTC | CASIQGGGSYEGYTF
few | TRBJ2-7 | TRBV2 | TRBD1 | TGTGCCAGCAGAGGAATCGACAGGGGAGGATACGAGCAGTACTTC | CASRGIDRGGYEQYF
- | TRBJ1-1 | TRBV5-5 | TRBD1 | TGTGCCAGCAGCCACGGGCAGGGGGCAGGTCCAAACACTGAAGCTTTCTTT | CASSHGQGAGPNTEAFF
- | TRBJ1-5 | TRBV19 | - | TGTGCCAGTAGTCCATATGCAACAGGTTTTAGTTTCGGCAATCAGCCCCAGCATTTT | CASSPYATGFSFGNQPQHF